These T cell receptor beta chains were read from a single sample in a study of T cell responses to AZD1222 COVID-19 vaccine. Only in-frame clones appear in the TCRdb table, and some are missing; sequencing was by immunoSEQ multiplex PCR. Of around 110,000 clones in the sample, around 94% were seen once. The sample here was peripheral blood, taken on day 0 of AZD1222 vaccination. All receptors come from an adult in good health. CDR3s include the opening cysteine and the closing phenylalanine or tryptophan. Rows may omit the clone size; those that give it use once, few, many or a size class.

CDR3 protein	V gene	clone size
CASSLGVTQPQHF	TRBV5-6	NA
CASSLRGFEAFF	TRBV5-4	NA
CASRGIQGRGYGYTF	TRBV28	NA
CASSVEFVLAGEAGSYNEQFF	TRBV9	NA
CAISVWASGSSYEQYF	TRBV10-3	NA
CASSERYSTDTQYF	TRBV6-4	few
CASSSAGTQYF	TRBV28	NA
CASSVDGGSEAFF	TRBV9	NA
CASSQGSGTASYEQYF	TRBV4-1	NA
CATSRDLGTDSNQPQHF	TRBV15	NA
CASSITTTYNEQFF	TRBV19	NA
CASSSDRGRLGYTF	TRBV5-5	NA
CAIGTDGNTIYF	TRBV10-3	NA
CASKGLLNTGELFF	TRBV19	NA
CASTLGAERTINQPQHF	TRBV19	NA
CASSQVSNTGELFF	TRBV27	NA
CASSPQLAGVVGTQYF	TRBV27	NA
CASGYFEKLFF	TRBV2	NA
CASSPPMGPYNEQFF	TRBV18	once
CASRQAQNTEAFF	TRBV12-3/TRBV12-4	NA
CASSFQTNEKLFF	TRBV12-3/TRBV12-4	NA
CASSQDPGNERIRGYTF	TRBV14	NA
CASSPPSGRNEQFF	TRBV28	NA
CASSHSSGDGYTF	TRBV12-3/TRBV12-4	NA
CASSGSPGSYEQYF	TRBV19	NA
CASSFSGRDHNEQFF	TRBV11-2	NA
CASSQEQESPLHF	TRBV4-1	NA
CASSLALTEAEQYF	TRBV7-7	few
CASSPPGYNEQFF	TRBV3-1/TRBV3-2	NA
CASSFQARGGEAFF	TRBV27	once
CASSFGRKYGYTF	TRBV28	NA
CASSLGVAETGQYF	TRBV4-1	NA
CASSPEQGLYTEAFF	TRBV18	NA
CASSEIYSNQPQHF	TRBV27	NA
CASSLTQGTGALAFF	TRBV28	NA
CASSPGTDPMNYGYTF	TRBV28	NA
CASSIVDTSIHQPQHF	TRBV19	few
CASSSPGSGANVLTF	TRBV11-2	NA
CASSYPGTAQETQYF	TRBV28	NA